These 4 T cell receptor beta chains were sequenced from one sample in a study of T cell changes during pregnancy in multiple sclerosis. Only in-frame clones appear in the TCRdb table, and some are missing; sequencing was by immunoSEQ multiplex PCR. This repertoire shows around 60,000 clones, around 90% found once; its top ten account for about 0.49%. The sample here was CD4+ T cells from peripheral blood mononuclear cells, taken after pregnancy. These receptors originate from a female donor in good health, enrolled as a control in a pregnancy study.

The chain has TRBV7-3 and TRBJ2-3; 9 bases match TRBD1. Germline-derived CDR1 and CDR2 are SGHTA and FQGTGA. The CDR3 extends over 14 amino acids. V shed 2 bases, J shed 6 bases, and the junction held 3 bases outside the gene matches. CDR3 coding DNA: TGTGCCAGCAGCTTAGACAGGGGGGGTGATACGCAGTATTTT. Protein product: CASSLDRGGDTQYF.

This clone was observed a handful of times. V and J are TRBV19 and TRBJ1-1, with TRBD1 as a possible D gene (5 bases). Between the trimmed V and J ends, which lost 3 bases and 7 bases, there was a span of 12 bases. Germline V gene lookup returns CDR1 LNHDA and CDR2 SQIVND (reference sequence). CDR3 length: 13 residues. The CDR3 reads CASSIRASLEAFF. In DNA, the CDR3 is TGTGCCAGTAGTATCAGGGCATCTCTTGAAGCTTTCTTT.

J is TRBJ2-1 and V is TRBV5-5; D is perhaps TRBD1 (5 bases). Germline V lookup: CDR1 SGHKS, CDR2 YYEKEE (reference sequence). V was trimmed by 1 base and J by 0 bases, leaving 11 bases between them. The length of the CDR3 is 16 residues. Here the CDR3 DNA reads TGTGCCAGCAGCTTGTCAGGGCCCCTCTCCTACAATGAGCAGTTCTTC. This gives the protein CASSLSGPLSYNEQFF.

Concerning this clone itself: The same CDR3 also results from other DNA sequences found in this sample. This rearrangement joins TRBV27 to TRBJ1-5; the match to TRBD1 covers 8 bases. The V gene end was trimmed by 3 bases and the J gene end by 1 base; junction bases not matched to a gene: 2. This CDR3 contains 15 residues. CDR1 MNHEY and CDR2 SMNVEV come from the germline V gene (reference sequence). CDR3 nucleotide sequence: TGTGCCAGCAGTTTGGACAGGGTGAGCAATCAGCCCCAGCATTTT. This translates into CASSLDRVSNQPQHF.